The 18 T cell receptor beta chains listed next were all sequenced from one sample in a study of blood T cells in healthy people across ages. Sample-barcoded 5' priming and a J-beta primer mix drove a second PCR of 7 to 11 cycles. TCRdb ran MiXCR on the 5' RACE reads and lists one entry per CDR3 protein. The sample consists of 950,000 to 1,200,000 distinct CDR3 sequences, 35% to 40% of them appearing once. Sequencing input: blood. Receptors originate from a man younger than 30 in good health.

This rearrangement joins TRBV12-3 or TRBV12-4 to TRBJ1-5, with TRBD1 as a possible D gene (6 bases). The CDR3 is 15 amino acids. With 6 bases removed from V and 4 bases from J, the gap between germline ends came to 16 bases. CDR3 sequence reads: CASRPGQSLNQPQHF. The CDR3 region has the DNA TGTGCCAGCAGACCCGGACAGTCACTAAATCAGCCCCAGCATTTT.

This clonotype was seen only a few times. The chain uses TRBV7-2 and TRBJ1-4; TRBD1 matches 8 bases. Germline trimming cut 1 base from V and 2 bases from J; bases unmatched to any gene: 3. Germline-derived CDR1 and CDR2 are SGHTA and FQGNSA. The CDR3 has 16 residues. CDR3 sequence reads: CASSLVGTGTNEKLFF. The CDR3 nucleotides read TGTGCCAGCAGCTTAGTTGGGACAGGCACTAATGAAAAACTGTTTTTT.

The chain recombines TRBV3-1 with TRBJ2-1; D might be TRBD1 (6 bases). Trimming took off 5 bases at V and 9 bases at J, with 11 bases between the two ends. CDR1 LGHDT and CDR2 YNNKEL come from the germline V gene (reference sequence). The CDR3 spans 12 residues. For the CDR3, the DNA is TGTGCCAGCAGCACCCACAGGGTTGAGCAGTTCTTC. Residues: CASSTHRVEQFF.

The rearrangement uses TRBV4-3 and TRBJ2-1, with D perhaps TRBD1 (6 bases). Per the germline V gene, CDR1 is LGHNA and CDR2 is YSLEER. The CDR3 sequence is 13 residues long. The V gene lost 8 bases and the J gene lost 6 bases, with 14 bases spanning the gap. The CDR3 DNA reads TGCGCCAGCCGGGACACCGTAACCAATGAGCAGTTCTTC. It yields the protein CASRDTVTNEQFF.

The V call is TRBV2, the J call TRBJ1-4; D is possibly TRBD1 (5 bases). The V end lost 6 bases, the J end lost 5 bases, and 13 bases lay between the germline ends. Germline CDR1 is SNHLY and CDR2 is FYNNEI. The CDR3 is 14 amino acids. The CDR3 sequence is CASRLGGPNEKLFF. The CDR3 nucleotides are TGTGCCAGCAGGCTCGGGGGACCCAATGAAAAACTGTTTTTT.

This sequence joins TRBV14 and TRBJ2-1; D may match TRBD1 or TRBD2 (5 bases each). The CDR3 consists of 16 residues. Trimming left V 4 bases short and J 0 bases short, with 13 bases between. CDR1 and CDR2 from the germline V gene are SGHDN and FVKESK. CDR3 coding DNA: TGTGCCAGCAGCCCCAGGGTTCGGGGCTCCTACAATGAGCAGTTCTTC. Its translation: CASSPRVRGSYNEQFF.

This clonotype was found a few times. As DNA, the CDR3 is TGCAGTGCTAGTGAAACAGGCCCCAATCAGCCCCAGCATTTT. Encoded protein: CSASETGPNQPQHF. This chain connects TRBV20-1 to TRBJ1-5; D may be TRBD1 (5 bases). V lost 3 bases and J lost 3, with 12 bases in between. Germline CDR1 reads DFQATT; CDR2 reads SNEGSKA (reference sequence). This CDR3 comprises 14 residues.

The CDR3 reads CASSQDRGLGYQETQYF. The CDR3 DNA follows: TGCGCCAGCAGCCAAGATCGGGGGCTGGGGTACCAAGAGACCCAGTACTTC. The chain links TRBV4-3 to TRBJ2-5, with D perhaps matching TRBD1 or TRBD2 (6 bases each). CDR3 size: 17 residues. V was pared by 0 bases and J by 0 bases, with 14 bases between. Germline CDR1 reads LGHNA; CDR2 reads YSLEER.

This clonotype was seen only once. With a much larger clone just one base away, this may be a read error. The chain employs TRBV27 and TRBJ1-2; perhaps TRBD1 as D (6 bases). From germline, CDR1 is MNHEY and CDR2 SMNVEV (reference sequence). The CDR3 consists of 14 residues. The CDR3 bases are TGTACCAGCAGTTTATACGGGGGCAGCTATGGCTACACCTTC. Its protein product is CTSSLYGGSYGYTF.

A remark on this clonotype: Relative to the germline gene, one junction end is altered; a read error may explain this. CDR3 DNA: TGTGCCAGCAGATCGAGGGGGGAAAACCTGTTTTTT. It codes for CASRSRGENLFF. This chain joins TRBV7-9 and TRBJ1-4, with TRBD1 as a possible D gene (6 bases). Germline CDR1 is SEHNR and CDR2 is FQNEAQ (reference sequence). The CDR3 totals 12 residues. The entire variable domain, with the rest obtained from reference TRBV7-9 and TRBJ1-4, is as follows: DTGVSQNPRHKITKRGQNVTFRCDPISEHNRLYWYRQTLGQGPEFLTYFQNEAQLEKSRLLSDRFSAERPKGSFSTLEIQRTEQGDSAMYLCASRSRGENLFFGSGTQLSVL.

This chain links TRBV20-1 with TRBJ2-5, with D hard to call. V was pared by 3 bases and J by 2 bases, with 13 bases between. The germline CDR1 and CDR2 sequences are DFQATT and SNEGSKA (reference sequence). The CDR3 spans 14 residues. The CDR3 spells CSARNPIGQETQYF. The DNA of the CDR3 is TGCAGTGCTAGGAACCCCATCGGTCAAGAGACCCAGTACTTC.

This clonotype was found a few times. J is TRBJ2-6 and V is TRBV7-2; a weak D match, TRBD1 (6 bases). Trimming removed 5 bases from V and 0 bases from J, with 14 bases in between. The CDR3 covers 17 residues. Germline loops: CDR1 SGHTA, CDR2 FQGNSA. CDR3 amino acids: CASSGQPPPSGANVLTF. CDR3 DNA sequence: TGTGCCAGCAGCGGACAGCCTCCCCCCTCTGGGGCCAACGTCCTGACTTTC.

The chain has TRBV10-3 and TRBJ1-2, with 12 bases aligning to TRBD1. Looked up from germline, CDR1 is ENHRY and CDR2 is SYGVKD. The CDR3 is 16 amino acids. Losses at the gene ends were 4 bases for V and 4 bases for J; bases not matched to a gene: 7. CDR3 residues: CAISAWDRGPVYGYTF. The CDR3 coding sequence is TGTGCCATCAGTGCTTGGGACAGGGGGCCGGTCTATGGCTACACCTTC.

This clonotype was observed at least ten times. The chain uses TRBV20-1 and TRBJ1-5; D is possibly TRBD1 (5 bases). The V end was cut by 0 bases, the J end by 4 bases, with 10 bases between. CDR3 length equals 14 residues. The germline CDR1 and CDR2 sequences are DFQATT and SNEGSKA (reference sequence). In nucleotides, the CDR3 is TGCAGTGCTAGAGATCCCGGGGGAAATCAGCCCCAGCATTTT. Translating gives CSARDPGGNQPQHF.

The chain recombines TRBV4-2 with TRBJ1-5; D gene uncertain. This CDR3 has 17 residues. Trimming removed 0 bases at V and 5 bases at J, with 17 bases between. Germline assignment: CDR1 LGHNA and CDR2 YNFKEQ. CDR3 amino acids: CASSQDGSGSGDQPQHF. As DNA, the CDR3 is TGTGCCAGCAGCCAAGATGGGTCAGGCTCGGGAGATCAGCCCCAGCATTTT.

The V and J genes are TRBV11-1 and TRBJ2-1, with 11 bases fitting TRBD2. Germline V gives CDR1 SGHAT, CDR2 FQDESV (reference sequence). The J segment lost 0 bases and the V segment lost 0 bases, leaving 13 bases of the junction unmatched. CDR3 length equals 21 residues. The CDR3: CASSLALSRTSGRSSYNEQFF. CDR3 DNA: TGTGCCAGCAGCTTAGCTCTTAGTCGGACTAGCGGGCGGAGCTCCTACAATGAGCAGTTCTTC.

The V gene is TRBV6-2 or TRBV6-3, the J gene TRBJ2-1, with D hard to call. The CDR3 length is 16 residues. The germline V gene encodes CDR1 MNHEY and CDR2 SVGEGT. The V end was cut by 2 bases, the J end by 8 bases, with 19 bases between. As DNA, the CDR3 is TGTGCCAGCAGTTACCCCGACATGCAGGTTAGGGATGAGCAGTTCTTC. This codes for CASSYPDMQVRDEQFF.

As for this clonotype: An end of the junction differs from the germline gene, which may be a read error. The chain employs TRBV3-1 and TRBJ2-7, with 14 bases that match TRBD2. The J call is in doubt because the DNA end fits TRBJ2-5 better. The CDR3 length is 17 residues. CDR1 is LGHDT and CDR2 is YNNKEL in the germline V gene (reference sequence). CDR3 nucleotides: TGTGCTAGCAGCCAATCAGGGACTAGCGGGGGTTCAGAGACCCAGTACTTC. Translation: CASSQSGTSGGSETQYF.